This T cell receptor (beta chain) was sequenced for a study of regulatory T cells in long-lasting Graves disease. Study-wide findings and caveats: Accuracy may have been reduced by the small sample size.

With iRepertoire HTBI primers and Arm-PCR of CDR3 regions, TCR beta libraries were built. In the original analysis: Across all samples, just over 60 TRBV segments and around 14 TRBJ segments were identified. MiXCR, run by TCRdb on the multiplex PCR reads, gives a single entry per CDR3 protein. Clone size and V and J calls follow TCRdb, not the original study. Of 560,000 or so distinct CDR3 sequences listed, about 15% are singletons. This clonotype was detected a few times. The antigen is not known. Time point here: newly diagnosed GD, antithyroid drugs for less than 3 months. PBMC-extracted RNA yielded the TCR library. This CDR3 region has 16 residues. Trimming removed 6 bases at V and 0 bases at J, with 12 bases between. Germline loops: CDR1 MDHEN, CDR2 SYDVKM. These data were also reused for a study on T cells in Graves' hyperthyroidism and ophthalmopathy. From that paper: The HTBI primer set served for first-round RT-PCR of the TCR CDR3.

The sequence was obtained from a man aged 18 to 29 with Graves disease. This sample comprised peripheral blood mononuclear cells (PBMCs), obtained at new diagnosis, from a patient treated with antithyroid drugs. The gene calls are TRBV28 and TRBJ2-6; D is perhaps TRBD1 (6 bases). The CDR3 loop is CASSRTVLSGANVLTF. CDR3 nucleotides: TGTGCCAGCAGCAGGACAGTTCTCTCTGGGGCCAACGTCCTGACTTTC.